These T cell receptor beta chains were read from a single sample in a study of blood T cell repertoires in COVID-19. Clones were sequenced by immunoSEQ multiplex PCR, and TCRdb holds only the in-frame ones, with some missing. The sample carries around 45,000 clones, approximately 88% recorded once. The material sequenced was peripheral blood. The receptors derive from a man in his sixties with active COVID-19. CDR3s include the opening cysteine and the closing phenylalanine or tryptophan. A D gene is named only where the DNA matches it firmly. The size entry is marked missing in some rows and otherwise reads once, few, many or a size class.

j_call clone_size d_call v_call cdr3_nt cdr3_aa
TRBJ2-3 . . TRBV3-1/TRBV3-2 TGTGCCAGCAGCCAAGCTCTCGGCACAGATACGCAGTATTTT CASSQALGTDTQYF
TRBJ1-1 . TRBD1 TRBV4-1 TGCGCCAGCAGCCAAAGTCGGACAGGCAACACTGAAGCTTTCTTT CASSQSRTGNTEAFF
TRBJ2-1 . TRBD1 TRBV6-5 TGTGCCAGCACGACAGGGGCAGACAACAATGAGCAGTTCTTC CASTTGADNNEQFF
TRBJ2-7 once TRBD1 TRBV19 TGTGCCACCTCCCGGAACAGGGGCTACGAGCAGTACTTC CATSRNRGYEQYF
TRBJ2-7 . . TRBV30 TGTGCCTGGAGTGTAGGGGCGGACGAGCAGTACTTC CAWSVGADEQYF
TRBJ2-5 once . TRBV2 TGTGCCAGCAGTGATCGGGCTAGCATGGGGAGGGAGACCCAGTACTTC CASSDRASMGRETQYF
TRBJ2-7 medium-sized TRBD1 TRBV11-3 TGTGCCAGCAGCTATCAGGGGGCAAGTGGGGAGCAGTACTTC CASSYQGASGEQYF
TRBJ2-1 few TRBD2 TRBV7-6 TGTGCCAGCAGCCGGACTAGCGAGAGCTCCTACAATGAGCAGTTCTTC CASSRTSESSYNEQFF
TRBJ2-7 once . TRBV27 TGTGCCAGCAGTTTCGGATACGGGGATTTCTACGAGCAGTACTTC CASSFGYGDFYEQYF
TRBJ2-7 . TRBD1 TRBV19 TGTGCCAGTAGTCAAATCCCGGGACAGGGTTCATCCTACGAGCAGTACTTC CASSQIPGQGSSYEQYF
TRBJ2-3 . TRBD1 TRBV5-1 TGCGCCAGCGGGAAAGGACAGGGGACAGATACGCAGTATTTT CASGKGQGTDTQYF
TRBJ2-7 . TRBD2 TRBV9 TGTGCCAGCAGCGTGGGACTAGCGGGGATCCCCTACGAGCAGTACTTC CASSVGLAGIPYEQYF
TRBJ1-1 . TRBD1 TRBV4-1 TGCGCCAGCAGCCAGGGGACAGGGGGCGGGCTGAGCACTGAAGCTTTCTTT CASSQGTGGGLSTEAFF
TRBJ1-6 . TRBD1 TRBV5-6 TGTGCCAGCAGCCCTGGGACAGGGAGGGATTCACCCCTCCACTTT CASSPGTGRDSPLHF
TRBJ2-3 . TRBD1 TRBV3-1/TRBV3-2 TGTGCCAGCAGCCGGACAGGGGCTAGCACAGATACGCAGTATTTT CASSRTGASTDTQYF
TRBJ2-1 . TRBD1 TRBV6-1 TGTGCCAGCAGTGAAGGGACAGGGCGGTACAATGAGCAGTTCTTC CASSEGTGRYNEQFF
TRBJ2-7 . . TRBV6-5 TGTGCCAGCAGCTCACCGGGGGCCTACGAGCAGTACTTC CASSSPGAYEQYF
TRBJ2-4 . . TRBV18 TGTGCCAGCTCTCCCGACTCGTCGCTTCACATTCAGTACTTC CASSPDSSLHIQYF
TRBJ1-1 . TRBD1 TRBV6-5 TGTGCCAGCATCAAGGACAGGCCCGAAGCTTTCTTT CASIKDRPEAFF
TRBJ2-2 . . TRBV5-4 TGTGCCAGCAGCGCCCAGGCGGGGACCGGGGAGCTGTTTTTT CASSAQAGTGELFF
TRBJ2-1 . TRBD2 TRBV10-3 TGTGCCATCAGTGAGTCCCAGCGGGAGATGGGGAATGAGCAGTTCTTC CAISESQREMGNEQFF
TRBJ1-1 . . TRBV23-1 TGCGCCAGCAGCCACAGGGTTCGTTCCTCTTTGAACACTGAAGCTTTCTTT CASSHRVRSSLNTEAFF
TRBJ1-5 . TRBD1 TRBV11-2 TGTGCCAGCAGCTCCGGACAGGGTGGTAAGCCCCAGCATTTT CASSSGQGGKPQHF
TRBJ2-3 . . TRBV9 TGTGCCAGCAGCGTAGTAAGCGGGAGCACAGATACGCAGTATTTT CASSVVSGSTDTQYF
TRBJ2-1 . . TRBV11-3 TGTGCCAGCAGCTTAAGGGGCGCCTACAATGAGCAGTTCTTC CASSLRGAYNEQFF
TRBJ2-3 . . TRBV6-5 TGTGCCAGCAAGCCGGGGTTAAGCAGGACAGATACGCAGTATTTT CASKPGLSRTDTQYF
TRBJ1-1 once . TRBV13 TGTGCCAGCAGCTTAGTCGTCACTGAAGCTTTCTTT CASSLVVTEAFF
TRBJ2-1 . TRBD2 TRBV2 TGTGCCAGCAGTGCCAGCGGGGGGTTTGAGCAGTTCTTC CASSASGGFEQFF
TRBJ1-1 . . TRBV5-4 TGTGCCAGCAGCTTGGGGACAGATAACACTGAAGCTTTCTTT CASSLGTDNTEAFF
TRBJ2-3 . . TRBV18 TGTGCCAGCTCCCCCGGGACAACCCCTAGCACAGATACGCAGTATTTT CASSPGTTPSTDTQYF
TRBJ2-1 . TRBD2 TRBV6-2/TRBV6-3 TGTGCCAGCAGTTACCGACTAGCGGGGGGGCACCGGGAGCAGTTCTTC CASSYRLAGGHREQFF
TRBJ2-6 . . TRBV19 TGTGCCAGTAGCTCCCCGCCAGGGAACTCTGGGGCCAACGTCCTGACTTTC CASSSPPGNSGANVLTF
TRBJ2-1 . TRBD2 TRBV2 TGTGCCAGCAGAGCGGGACTAGCGGGGAACAATGAGCAGTTCTTC CASRAGLAGNNEQFF
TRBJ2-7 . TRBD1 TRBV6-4 TGTGCCAGCAATTACCGGGACAGCTCCTACGAGCAGTACTTC CASNYRDSSYEQYF
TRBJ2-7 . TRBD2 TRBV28 TGTGCCAGCAGTGTGGGGGGGGAATTCTCCTACGAGCAGTACTTC CASSVGGEFSYEQYF
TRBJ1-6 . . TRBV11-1 TGTGCCAGCAGCTCAGGGTCGGACAGCTTTTCGTCACCCCTCCACTTT CASSSGSDSFSSPLHF
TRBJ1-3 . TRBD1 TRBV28 TGTGCCAGCAGTTTATGGACAGGGGGCTCTGGAAACACCATATATTTT CASSLWTGGSGNTIYF
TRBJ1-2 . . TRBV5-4 TGTGCCAGCAGCCTTCGCTGGGACAACAACTATGGCTACACCTTC CASSLRWDNNYGYTF
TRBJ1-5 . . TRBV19 TGTGCCAGTAGTATCTTTTCAGGGGAAAATCAGCCCCAGCATTTT CASSIFSGENQPQHF
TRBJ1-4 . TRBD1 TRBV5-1 TGCGCCAGCAGCCCAACCTTCGGACAGGGGGCTTCGCTCAATGAAAAACTGTTTTTT CASSPTFGQGASLNEKLFF
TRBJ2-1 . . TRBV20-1 TGCAGTGCCGATAGCGGCAATGAGCAGTTCTTC CSADSGNEQFF
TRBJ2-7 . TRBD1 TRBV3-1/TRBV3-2 TGTGCCAGCAGCCAAGATCGGGACAGGGTCAACGAGCAGTACTTC CASSQDRDRVNEQYF
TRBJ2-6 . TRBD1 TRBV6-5 TGTGCCAGCAGTCCCACAGGGGTTGGGGCCAACGTCCTGACTTTC CASSPTGVGANVLTF
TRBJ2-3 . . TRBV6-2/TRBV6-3 TGTGCCAGCAGTTACTTGGCTGAGGGAACACAGAATACGCAGTATTTT CASSYLAEGTQNTQYF
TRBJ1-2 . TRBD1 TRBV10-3 TGTGCCATCAGTGGGGGACAGGGGGTTGGAGGCTACACCTTC CAISGGQGVGGYTF
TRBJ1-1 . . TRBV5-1 TGCGCCAGCAGGTCTAGAAGTGGCACTGAAGCTTTCTTT CASRSRSGTEAFF
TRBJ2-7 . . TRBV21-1 TGTGCCAGAAAAGGTGGCAGGCTCTACGAGCAGTACTTC CARKGGRLYEQYF
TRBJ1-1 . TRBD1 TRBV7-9 TGTGCCAGCAGCTTGGGACAGGGGGCGACTGAAGCTTTCTTT CASSLGQGATEAFF
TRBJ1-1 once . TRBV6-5 TGTGCCAGCAGGAGTAGAGGCGCTGGGAACACTGAAGCTTTCTTT CASRSRGAGNTEAFF
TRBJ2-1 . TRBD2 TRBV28 TGTGCCAGCAAGCTAGCGGGGTACTCCTACAATGAGCAGTTCTTC CASKLAGYSYNEQFF
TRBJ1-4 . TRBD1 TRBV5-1 TGCGCCAGCAGCAGGACAGGGGGGCAGAGTAGGGAAAAACTGTTTTTT CASSRTGGQSREKLFF
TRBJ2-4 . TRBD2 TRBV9 TGTGCCAGCAGCGTAGGGGGAGGGAAAAACATTCAGTACTTC CASSVGGGKNIQYF
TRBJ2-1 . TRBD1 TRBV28 TGTGCCAGCAGTTTACAGGGGGAGTGGAATGAGCAGTTCTTC CASSLQGEWNEQFF
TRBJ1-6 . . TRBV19 TGTGCCAGTAGTATTTTCGCAGGGGATAATTCACCCCTCCACTTT CASSIFAGDNSPLHF
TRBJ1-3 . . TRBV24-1 TGTGCCACCAGTGACCCAGGGAGAAACACCATATATTTT CATSDPGRNTIYF
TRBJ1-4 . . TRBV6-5 TGTGCCAGCAAATTAGATCCAACTAATGAAAAACTGTTTTTT CASKLDPTNEKLFF
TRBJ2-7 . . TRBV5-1 TGCGCCAGCAGCCCGGACCTAAGCGGGCCCTACGAGCAGTACTTC CASSPDLSGPYEQYF
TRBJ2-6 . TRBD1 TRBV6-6 TGTGCCAGCAGTCGTACCGGGACAGCTAGCTCTGGGGCCAACGTCCTGACTTTC CASSRTGTASSGANVLTF
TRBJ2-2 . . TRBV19 TGTGCCAGTTCGTACATGGCCGGGGAGCTGTTTTTT CASSYMAGELFF
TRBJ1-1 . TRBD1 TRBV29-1 TGCAGCGTTGGGACAGGGGGGAACACTGAAGCTTTCTTT CSVGTGGNTEAFF